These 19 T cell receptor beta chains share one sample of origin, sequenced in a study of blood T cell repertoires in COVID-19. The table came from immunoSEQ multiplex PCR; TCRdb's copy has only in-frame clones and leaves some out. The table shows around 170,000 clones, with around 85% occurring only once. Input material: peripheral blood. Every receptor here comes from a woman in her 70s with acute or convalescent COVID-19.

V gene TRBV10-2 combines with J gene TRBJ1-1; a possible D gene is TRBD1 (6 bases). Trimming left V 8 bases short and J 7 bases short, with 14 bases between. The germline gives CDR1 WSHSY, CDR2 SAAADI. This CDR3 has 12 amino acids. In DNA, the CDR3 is TGCGCCAGCGCACCAGGGGCTGGTGAAGCTTTCTTT. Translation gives CASAPGAGEAFF.

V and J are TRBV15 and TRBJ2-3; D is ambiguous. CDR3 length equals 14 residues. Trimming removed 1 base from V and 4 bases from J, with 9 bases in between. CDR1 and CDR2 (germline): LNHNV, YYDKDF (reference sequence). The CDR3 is CATSRGDTSDTQYF. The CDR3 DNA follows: TGTGCCACCAGCAGAGGTGACACTTCAGATACGCAGTATTTT.

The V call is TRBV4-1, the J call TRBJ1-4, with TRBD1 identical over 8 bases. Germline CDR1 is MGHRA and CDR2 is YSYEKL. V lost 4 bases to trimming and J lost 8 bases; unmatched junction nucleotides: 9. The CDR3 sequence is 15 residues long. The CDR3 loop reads CASSLNRGRKEKLFF. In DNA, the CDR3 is TGCGCCAGCAGCCTTAACAGGGGGAGGAAAGAAAAACTGTTTTTT.

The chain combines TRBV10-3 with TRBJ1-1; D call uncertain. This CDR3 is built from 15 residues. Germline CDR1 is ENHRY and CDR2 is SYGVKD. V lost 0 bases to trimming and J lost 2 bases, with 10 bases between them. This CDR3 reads CAISESKTSNTEAFF. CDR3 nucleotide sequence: TGTGCCATCAGTGAGTCGAAGACAAGCAACACTGAAGCTTTCTTT.

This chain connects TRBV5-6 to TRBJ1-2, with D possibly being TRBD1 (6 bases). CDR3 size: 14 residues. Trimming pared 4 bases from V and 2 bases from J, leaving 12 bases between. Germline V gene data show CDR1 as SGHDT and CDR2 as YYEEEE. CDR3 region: CASSPDRTNYGYTF. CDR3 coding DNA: TGTGCCAGCAGCCCCGACAGGACCAACTATGGCTACACCTTC.

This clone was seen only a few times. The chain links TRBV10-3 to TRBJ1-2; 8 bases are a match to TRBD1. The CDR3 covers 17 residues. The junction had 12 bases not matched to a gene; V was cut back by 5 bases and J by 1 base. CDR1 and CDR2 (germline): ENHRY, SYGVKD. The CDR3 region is CAISTGGAGGSNYGYTF. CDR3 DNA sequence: TGTGCCATCAGTACAGGGGGGGCAGGGGGAAGTAACTATGGCTACACCTTC.

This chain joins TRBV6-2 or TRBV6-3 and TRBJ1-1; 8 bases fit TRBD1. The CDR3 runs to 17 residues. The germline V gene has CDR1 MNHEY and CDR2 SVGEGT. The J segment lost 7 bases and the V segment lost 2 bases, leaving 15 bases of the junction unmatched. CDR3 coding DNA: TGTGCCAGCAGTTACCCGCTCGAGGGACAGGAGACACATGAAGCTTTCTTT. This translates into CASSYPLEGQETHEAFF.

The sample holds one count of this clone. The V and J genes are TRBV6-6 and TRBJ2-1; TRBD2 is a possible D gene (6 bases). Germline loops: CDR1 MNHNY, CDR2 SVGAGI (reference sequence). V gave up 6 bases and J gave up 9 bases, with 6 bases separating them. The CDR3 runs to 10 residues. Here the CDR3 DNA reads TGTGCCAGCAGCGGGAGTGAGCAGTTCTTC. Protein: CASSGSEQFF.

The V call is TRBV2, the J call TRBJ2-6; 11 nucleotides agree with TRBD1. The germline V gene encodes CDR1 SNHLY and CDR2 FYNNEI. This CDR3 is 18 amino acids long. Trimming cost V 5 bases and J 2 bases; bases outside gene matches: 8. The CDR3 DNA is TGTGCCAGCAGTAGGACAGGGGGCTATGAAGCTGGGGCCAACGTCCTGACTTTC. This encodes CASSRTGGYEAGANVLTF.

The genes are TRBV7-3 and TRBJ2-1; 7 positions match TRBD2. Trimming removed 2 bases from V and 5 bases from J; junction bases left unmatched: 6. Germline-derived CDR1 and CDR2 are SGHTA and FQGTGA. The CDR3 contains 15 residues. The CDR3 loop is CASSLGRGVNNEQFF. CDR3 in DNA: TGTGCCAGCAGCTTAGGCCGGGGGGTCAACAATGAGCAGTTCTTC. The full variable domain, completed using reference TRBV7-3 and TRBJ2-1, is GAGVSQTPSNKVTEKGKYVELRCDPISGHTALYWYRQSLGQGPEFLIYFQGTGAADDSGLPNDRFFAVRPEGSVSTLKIQRTERGDSAVYLCASSLGRGVNNEQFFGPGTRLTVL.

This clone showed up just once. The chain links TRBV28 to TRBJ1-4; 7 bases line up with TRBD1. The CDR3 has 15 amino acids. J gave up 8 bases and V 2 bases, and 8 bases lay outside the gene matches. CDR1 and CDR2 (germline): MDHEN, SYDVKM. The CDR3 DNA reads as TGTGCCAGCAGTTTAATGGGACAGTTTGTCGAAAAACTGTTTTTT. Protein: CASSLMGQFVEKLFF. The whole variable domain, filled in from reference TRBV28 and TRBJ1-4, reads DVKVTQSSRYLVKRTGEKVFLECVQDMDHENMFWYRQDPGLGLRLIYFSYDVKMKEKGDIPEGYSVSREKKERFSLILESASTNQTSMYLCASSLMGQFVEKLFFGSGTQLSVL.

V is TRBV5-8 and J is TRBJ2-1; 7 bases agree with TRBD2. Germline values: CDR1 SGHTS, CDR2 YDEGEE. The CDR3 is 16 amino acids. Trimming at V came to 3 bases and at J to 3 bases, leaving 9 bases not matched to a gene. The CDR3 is CASSSREGFLYNEQFF. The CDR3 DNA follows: TGTGCCAGCAGCTCAAGGGAGGGATTTCTCTACAATGAGCAGTTCTTC.

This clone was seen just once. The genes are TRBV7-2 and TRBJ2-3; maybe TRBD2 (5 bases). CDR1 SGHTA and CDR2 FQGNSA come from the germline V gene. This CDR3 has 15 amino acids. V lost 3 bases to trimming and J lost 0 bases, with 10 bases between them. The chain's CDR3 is CASSLSRTSTDTQYF. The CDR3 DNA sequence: TGTGCCAGCAGCTTGAGTCGGACTAGCACAGATACGCAGTATTTT.

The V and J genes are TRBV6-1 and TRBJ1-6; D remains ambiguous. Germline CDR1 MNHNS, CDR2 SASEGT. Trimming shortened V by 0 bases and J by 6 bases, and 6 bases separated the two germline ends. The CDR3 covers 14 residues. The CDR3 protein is CASSEATGNSPLHF. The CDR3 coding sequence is TGTGCCAGCAGTGAAGCGACGGGTAATTCACCCCTCCACTTT.

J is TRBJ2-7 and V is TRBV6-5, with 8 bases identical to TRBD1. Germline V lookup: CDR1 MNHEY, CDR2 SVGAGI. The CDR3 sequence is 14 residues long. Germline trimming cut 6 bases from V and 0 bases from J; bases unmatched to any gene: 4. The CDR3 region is CASRRTGPSYEQYF. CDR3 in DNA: TGTGCCAGCAGACGGACAGGGCCCTCCTACGAGCAGTACTTC.

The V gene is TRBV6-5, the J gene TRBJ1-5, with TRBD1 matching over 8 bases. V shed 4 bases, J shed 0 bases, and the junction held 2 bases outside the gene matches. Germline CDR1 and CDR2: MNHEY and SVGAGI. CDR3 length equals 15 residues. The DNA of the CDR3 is TGTGCCAGCAGTTTTGACAGGGGTAGCAATCAGCCCCAGCATTTT. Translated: CASSFDRGSNQPQHF.

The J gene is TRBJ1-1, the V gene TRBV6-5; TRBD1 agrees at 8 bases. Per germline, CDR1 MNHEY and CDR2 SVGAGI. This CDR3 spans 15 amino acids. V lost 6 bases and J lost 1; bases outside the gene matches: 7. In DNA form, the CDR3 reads TGTGCCAGCAGCATGACAGGGGCGGGGAACACTGAAGCTTTCTTT. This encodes CASSMTGAGNTEAFF.

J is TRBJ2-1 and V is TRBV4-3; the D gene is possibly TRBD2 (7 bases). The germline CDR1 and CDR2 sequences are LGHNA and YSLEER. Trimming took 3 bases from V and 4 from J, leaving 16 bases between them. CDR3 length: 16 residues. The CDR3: CASSQGLSGTYNEQFF. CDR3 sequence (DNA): TGCGCCAGCAGCCAGGGACTAAGCGGGACATACAATGAGCAGTTCTTC.

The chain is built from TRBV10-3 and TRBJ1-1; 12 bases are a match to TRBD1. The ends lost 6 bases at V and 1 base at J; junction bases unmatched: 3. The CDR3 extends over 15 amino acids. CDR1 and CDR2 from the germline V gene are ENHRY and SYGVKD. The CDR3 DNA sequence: TGTGCCATCAGGGGACAGGGGGCGCCGAACACTGAAGCTTTCTTT. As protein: CAIRGQGAPNTEAFF.